The rows below give T cell receptor beta chains drawn from one sample of a study of T cells expressing NK-cell markers. TCRdb re-analyzed the 5' RACE reads; it lists each CDR3 protein once, without DNA. In all, the sample yields around 100,000 distinct CDR3 sequences. Specimen: blood T cells: a sorted CD56 or NKG2C T cell subset, CD4+ or CD8+ T cells, or bulk PBMC T cells (not recorded which). All receptors derive from a woman aged 18-70 years in good health. Both conserved end residues are part of each CDR3. Some rows have no size entry. The others give once, few or many, or a class for an expanded clone.

13 | - | TRBJ2-7 | TRBV29-1 | CSVAGTGIYEQYF
15 | - | TRBJ1-1 | TRBV27 | CASSLSAGVDTEAFF
16 | - | TRBJ2-1 | TRBV7-3 | CASSLNRAGGRYEQFF
15 | - | TRBJ1-1 | TRBV12-3/TRBV12-4 | CASSLEDRWDTEAFF
17 | - | TRBJ2-7 | TRBV7-8 | CASSFWAFGTSNDEQYF
15 | - | TRBJ1-5 | TRBV27 | CASSAGTARNQPQHF
12 | - | TRBJ2-7 | TRBV29-1 | CSVLAGSYEQYF
15 | - | TRBJ2-2 | TRBV7-2 | CASSPTPPNTGELFF
13 | - | TRBJ1-2 | TRBV27 | CASSLSGGAGYTF
16 | - | TRBJ2-5 | TRBV14 | CASSQDNPSGGETQYF
16 | large | TRBJ2-1 | TRBV25-1 | CASTLSGPSGYNEQFF
12 | - | TRBJ1-1 | TRBV6-5 | CASSYSRTEAFF
17 | - | TRBJ2-3 | TRBV7-2 | CASSERVVGGRGDTQYF
14 | - | TRBJ2-5 | TRBV19 | CASSIIAGQETQYF
15 | - | TRBJ2-3 | TRBV6-4 | CASSRTPDSTDTQYF
14 | - | TRBJ1-5 | TRBV29-1 | CSVVSGDRNQPQHF
14 | - | TRBJ2-3 | TRBV6-2/TRBV6-3 | CASMGWPFTDTQYF
14 | - | TRBJ1-5 | TRBV7-9 | CASSSTASNQPQHF
14 | - | TRBJ2-6 | TRBV20-1 | CSARLDSGANVLTF
14 | - | TRBJ2-5 | TRBV12-3/TRBV12-4 | CASSADRIQETQYF
11 | - | TRBJ1-1 | TRBV20-1 | CSAPGTTEAFF
14 | - | TRBJ2-1 | TRBV20-1 | CSATTGSSYNEQFF
16 | - | TRBJ2-2 | TRBV12-3/TRBV12-4 | CASSFPLAGAIGELFF
15 | - | TRBJ2-7 | TRBV7-9 | CASSPWTTKVYEQYF
16 | - | TRBJ2-7 | TRBV4-2 | CASSQELGEGVYEQYF
15 | - | TRBJ2-1 | TRBV24-1 | CATSDLWGPYNEQFF
16 | - | TRBJ2-5 | TRBV18 | CASSPPGLALQETQYF
16 | - | TRBJ2-1 | TRBV19 | CASSIDLGVAGYEQFF
15 | - | TRBJ2-1 | TRBV7-6 | CASSSRLAGANEQFF
14 | - | TRBJ1-2 | TRBV5-6 | CASSLEILNYGYTF
15 | - | TRBJ2-2 | TRBV29-1 | CSVVATGEFTGELFF
16 | - | TRBJ2-1 | TRBV24-1 | CATSALTGPPSTEQFF
15 | - | TRBJ1-2 | TRBV27 | CASRPVGDRREGYTF
16 | - | TRBJ2-7 | TRBV27 | CASSLQPGLGLYEQYF
17 | - | TRBJ1-5 | TRBV18 | CASSPESGSDSFQPQHF
13 | - | TRBJ1-1 | TRBV27 | CASSFAGIAEAFF
16 | - | TRBJ1-1 | TRBV19 | CASSYGERSMNTEAFF
13 | - | TRBJ2-5 | TRBV7-9 | CASSLRLQETQYF
15 | - | TRBJ2-1 | TRBV11-2 | CASSQLMEAYNEQFF
13 | - | TRBJ1-2 | TRBV29-1 | CSANRDRGDGYTF
15 | - | TRBJ1-2 | TRBV4-3 | CASSLGAYDNYGYTF
15 | - | TRBJ2-3 | TRBV10-2 | CASSGWGNTDYTQYF
18 | - | TRBJ2-6 | TRBV6-2/TRBV6-3 | CASSYSTGVEAGANVLTF
16 | - | TRBJ2-5 | TRBV6-1 | CASWPTSGGRQETQYF
19 | - | TRBJ2-1 | TRBV20-1 | CSAVPTGSSGWSSYNEQFF
14 | - | TRBJ2-7 | TRBV9 | CASSVGGQGYEQYF
17 | - | TRBJ2-2 | TRBV19 | CASSIDPGTSRAGELFF
14 | - | TRBJ1-5 | TRBV27 | CASSFGQGHQPQHF
11 | - | TRBJ2-1 | TRBV12-3/TRBV12-4 | CASSQGVEQFF
19 | - | TRBJ2-3 | TRBV7-8 | CASSSTRGRTSGSGDTQYF
13 | - | TRBJ2-7 | TRBV7-7 | CASSLSISYEQYF
13 | - | TRBJ2-1 | TRBV5-1 | CASTSGSENEQFF
14 | - | TRBJ1-1 | TRBV4-3 | CASSQDDGGTEAFF
15 | - | TRBJ2-7 | TRBV15 | CATSREGLVVDEQYF
14 | - | TRBJ2-2 | TRBV12-3/TRBV12-4 | CASSHPDSPGELFF
16 | - | TRBJ2-3 | TRBV28 | CASSLLGTGGTDTQYF
14 | - | TRBJ2-7 | TRBV30 | CAGPRHSPSYEQYF
15 | - | TRBJ2-3 | TRBV30 | CAWSVLAENTDTQYF
14 | - | TRBJ2-3 | TRBV20-1 | CSVPAGGPADTQYF